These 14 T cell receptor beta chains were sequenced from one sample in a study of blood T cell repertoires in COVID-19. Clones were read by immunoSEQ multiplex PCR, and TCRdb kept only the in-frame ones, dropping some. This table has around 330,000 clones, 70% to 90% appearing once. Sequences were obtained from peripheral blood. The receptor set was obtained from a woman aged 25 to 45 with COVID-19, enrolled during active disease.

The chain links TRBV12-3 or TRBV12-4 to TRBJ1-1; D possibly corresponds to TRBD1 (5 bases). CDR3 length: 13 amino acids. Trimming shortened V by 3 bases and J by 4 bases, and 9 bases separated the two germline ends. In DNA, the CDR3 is TGTGCCAGCAGTTTCGGCAGGGCCACTGAAGCTTTCTTT. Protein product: CASSFGRATEAFF.

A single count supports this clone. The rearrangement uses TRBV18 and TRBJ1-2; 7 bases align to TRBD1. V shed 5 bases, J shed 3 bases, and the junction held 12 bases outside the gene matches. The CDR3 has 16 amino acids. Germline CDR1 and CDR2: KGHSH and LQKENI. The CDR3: CASSKTYRQGDYGYTF. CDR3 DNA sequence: TGTGCCAGCTCAAAGACTTATCGACAGGGAGACTATGGCTACACCTTC.

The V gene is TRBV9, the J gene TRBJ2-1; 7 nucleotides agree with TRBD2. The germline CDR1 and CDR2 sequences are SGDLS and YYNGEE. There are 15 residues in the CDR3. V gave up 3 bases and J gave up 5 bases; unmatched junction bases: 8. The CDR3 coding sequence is TGTGCCAGCAGCGCGGGTAGCGGGTCTAACAATGAGCAGTTCTTC. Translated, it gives CASSAGSGSNNEQFF.

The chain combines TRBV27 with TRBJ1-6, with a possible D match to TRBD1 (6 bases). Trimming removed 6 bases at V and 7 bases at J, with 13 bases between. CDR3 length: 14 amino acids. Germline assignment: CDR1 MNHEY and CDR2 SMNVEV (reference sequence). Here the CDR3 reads CASRIPGQNSPLHF. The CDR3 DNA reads TGTGCCAGCAGGATACCGGGACAAAATTCACCCCTCCACTTT.

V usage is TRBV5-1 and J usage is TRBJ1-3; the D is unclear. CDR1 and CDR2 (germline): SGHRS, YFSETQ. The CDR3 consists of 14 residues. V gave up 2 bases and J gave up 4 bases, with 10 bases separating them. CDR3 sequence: CASSFEGSGNTIYF. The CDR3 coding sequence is TGCGCCAGCAGCTTCGAGGGATCCGGAAACACCATATATTTT. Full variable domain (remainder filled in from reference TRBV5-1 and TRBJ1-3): KAGVTQTPRYLIKTRGQQVTLSCSPISGHRSVSWYQQTPGQGLQFLFEYFSETQRNKGNFPGRFSGRQFSNSRSEMNVSTLELGDSALYLCASSFEGSGNTIYFGEGSWLTVV.

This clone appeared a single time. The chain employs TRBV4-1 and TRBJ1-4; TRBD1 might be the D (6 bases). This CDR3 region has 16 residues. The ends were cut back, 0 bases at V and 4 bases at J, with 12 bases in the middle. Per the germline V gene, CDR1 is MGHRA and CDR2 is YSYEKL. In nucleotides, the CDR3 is TGCGCCAGCAGCCAAGAGACAGGCCTTATTAATGAAAAACTGTTTTTT. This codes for CASSQETGLINEKLFF.

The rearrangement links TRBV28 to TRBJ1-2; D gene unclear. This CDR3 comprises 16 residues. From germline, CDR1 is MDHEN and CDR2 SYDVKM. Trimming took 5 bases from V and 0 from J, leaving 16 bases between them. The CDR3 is CASSPPVLYPNYGYTF. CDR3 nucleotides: TGTGCCAGCAGTCCTCCCGTACTATACCCTAACTATGGCTACACCTTC.

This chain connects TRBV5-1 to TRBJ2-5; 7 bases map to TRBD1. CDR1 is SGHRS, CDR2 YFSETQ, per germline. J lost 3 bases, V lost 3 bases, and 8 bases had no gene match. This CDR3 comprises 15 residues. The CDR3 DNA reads TGCGCCAGCAGCTACCCCGGGACAGCAGAAGAGACCCAGTACTTC. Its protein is CASSYPGTAEETQYF. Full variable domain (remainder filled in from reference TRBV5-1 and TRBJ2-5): KAGVTQTPRYLIKTRGQQVTLSCSPISGHRSVSWYQQTPGQGLQFLFEYFSETQRNKGNFPGRFSGRQFSNSRSEMNVSTLELGDSALYLCASSYPGTAEETQYFGPGTRLLVL.

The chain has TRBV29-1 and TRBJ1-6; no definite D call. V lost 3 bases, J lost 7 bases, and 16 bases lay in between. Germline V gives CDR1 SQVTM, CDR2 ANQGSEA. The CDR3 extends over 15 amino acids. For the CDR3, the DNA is TGCAGCGTTGATCCTCAGGCAGGAACAAATTCACCCCTCCACTTT. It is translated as CSVDPQAGTNSPLHF.

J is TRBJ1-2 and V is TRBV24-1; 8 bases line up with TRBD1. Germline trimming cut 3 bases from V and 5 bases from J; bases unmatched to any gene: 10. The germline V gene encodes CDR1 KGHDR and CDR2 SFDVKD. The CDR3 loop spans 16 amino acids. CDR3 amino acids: CATSDTETGERYGYTF. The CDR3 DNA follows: TGTGCCACCAGTGATACCGAGACAGGGGAAAGATATGGCTACACCTTC.

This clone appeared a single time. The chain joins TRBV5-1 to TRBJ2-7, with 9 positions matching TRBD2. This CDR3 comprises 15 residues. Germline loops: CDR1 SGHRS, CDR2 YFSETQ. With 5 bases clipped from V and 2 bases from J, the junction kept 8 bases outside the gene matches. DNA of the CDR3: TGCGCCAGCAGGGGAGAGCGGGGGGTTGCCTACGAGCAGTACTTC. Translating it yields CASRGERGVAYEQYF.

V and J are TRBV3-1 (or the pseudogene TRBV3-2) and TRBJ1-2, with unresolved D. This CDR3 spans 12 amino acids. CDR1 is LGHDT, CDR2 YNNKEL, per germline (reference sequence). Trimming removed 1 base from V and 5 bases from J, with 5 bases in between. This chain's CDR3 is CASSQGGYGYTF. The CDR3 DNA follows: TGTGCCAGCAGCCAAGGAGGGTATGGCTACACCTTC.

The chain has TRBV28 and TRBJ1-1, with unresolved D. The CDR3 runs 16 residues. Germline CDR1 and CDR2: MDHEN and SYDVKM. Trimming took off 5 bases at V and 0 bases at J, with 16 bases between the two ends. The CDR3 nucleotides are TGTGCCAGCAGTAAATTCATCGGCAGCGTGAACACTGAAGCTTTCTTT. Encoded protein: CASSKFIGSVNTEAFF.

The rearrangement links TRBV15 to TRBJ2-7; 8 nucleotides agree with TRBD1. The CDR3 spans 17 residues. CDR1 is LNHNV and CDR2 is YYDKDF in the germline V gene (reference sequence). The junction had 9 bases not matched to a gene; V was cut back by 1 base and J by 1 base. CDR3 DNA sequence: TGTGCCACCAGCAGAGGAGAGGGACAGGCGATATCCTACGAGCAGTACTTC. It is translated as CATSRGEGQAISYEQYF.